Given below is one T cell receptor beta chain in context. Original handling: Reference gene primer amplification in the assay estimated nucleated cell counts. Repertoires were generated with immunoSEQ multiplex PCR, while TCRdb's copy carries only in-frame clones and drops some. From that table come the V and J calls and clone size; the DNA was used to work out D and trimming. The data hold over 75,000 clones, with approximately 88% observed a single time. This record comes from a study of blood T cell repertoires in COVID-19. Overall study context: COVID-19 samples collected from the United States, Italy and Spain covered acute and convalescent phases. T cells, B-cell-depleted T cells, or PBMCs supplied cDNA or gDNA.

The sample taken for sequencing was peripheral blood. This sequence originates from a woman aged 80 or over with active or convalescent COVID-19.

The chain's CDR3 is CASSRRLAGITDTQYF. CDR3 DNA: TGTGCCAGCAGTCGCCGACTAGCGGGGATCACAGATACGCAGTATTTT. J is TRBJ2-3 and V is TRBV28, with 11 bases lining up with TRBD2. Trimming removed 5 bases from V and 2 bases from J; junction bases left unmatched: 6. Germline values: CDR1 MDHEN, CDR2 SYDVKM. The CDR3 extends over 16 amino acids.